This passage covers 28 T cell receptor beta chains from one sample sequenced in a study of blood T cell repertoires in COVID-19. Sequencing was performed with immunoSEQ multiplex PCR; in TCRdb, only in-frame clones are kept and a portion is missing. The data contain roughly 260,000 clones, 88% of them singletons. Sequenced material: peripheral blood. These receptors all stem from a woman aged 25 to 39 with COVID-19, enrolled during active disease.

The rearrangement joins TRBV4-3 to TRBJ2-5, with 15 bases that match TRBD2. Looked up from germline, CDR1 is LGHNA and CDR2 is YSLEER. V was clipped by 4 bases and J by 5 bases; unmatched bases: 2. The CDR3 is made up of 15 amino acids. The CDR3 nucleotides are TGCGCCAGCAGCCCTGGGACTAGCGGGAGGGAGACCCAGTACTTC. It is translated as CASSPGTSGRETQYF.

J is TRBJ2-1 and V is TRBV7-9, with 7 bases aligning to TRBD1. Germline lookup yields CDR1 SEHNR and CDR2 FQNEAQ (reference sequence). V dropped 11 bases and J dropped 5; count of bases not matched to a gene: 12. This CDR3 region has 14 residues. The CDR3 DNA follows: TGTGCCTGTCCGCCCGGGACAGCAGACAATGAGCAGTTCTTC. Encoded protein: CACPPGTADNEQFF.

The chain joins TRBV6-5 to TRBJ1-2; 8 positions match TRBD1. CDR1 is MNHEY, CDR2 SVGAGI, per germline. V lost 5 bases and J lost 2; bases outside the gene matches: 7. The CDR3 runs 15 residues. The CDR3 DNA sequence: TGTGCCAGCAGTATTCGGACAGGGTTCAACTATGGCTACACCTTC. Residues: CASSIRTGFNYGYTF.

CDR3 protein: CASSVDRTGRGYTF. CDR3 nucleotides: TGTGCCAGCAGCGTAGATCGGACAGGGAGAGGCTACACCTTC. The chain combines TRBV9 with TRBJ1-2; 8 bases align to TRBD1. Germline CDR1 is SGDLS and CDR2 is YYNGEE. CDR3 size: 14 residues. The V and J ends lost 0 bases and 8 bases, in that order; junction bases with no gene match: 6.

The chain couples TRBV6-7 to TRBJ1-4; D is uncertain. TRBV6-7 is filed as an ORF, its function uncertain. The CDR3 totals 16 residues. V dropped 4 bases and J dropped 6 bases, with 18 bases sitting between them. The CDR3 sequence: CASSFGPDCIHEKLFF. The CDR3 DNA follows: TGTGCCAGCAGTTTCGGGCCGGACTGCATTCATGAAAAACTGTTTTTT.

CDR3 sequence: CSPPDSRAGLSNSYNEQFF. The CDR3 region has the DNA TGCAGCCCGCCAGACTCCCGGGCGGGCCTGAGCAACTCCTACAATGAGCAGTTCTTC. The chain employs TRBV29-1 and TRBJ2-1; TRBD2 is a possible D gene (5 bases). Germline V gene data show CDR1 as SQVTM and CDR2 as ANQGSEA. This CDR3 region has 19 residues. V lost 8 bases and J 0 bases, leaving 29 bases between the germline ends.

Only one count was recorded for this clone. V usage is TRBV5-4 and J usage is TRBJ1-1; unclear D gene. The ends were cut back, 3 bases at V and 1 base at J, with 7 bases in the middle. This CDR3 spans 13 amino acids. The germline CDR1 and CDR2 sequences are SGHNT and YYREEE (reference sequence). The CDR3 sequence: CASSSGQNTEAFF. The CDR3 nucleotides read TGTGCCAGCAGCTCTGGGCAGAACACTGAAGCTTTCTTT.

The CDR3 DNA reads as TGTGCCAGCAGCTTACACAGGGGGAACACTGAAGCTTTCTTT. Translation gives CASSLHRGNTEAFF. The rearrangement joins TRBV7-9 to TRBJ1-1; 7 nucleotides agree with TRBD1. With V trimmed by 2 bases and J by 1 base, 1 base remained unmatched. Per germline, CDR1 SEHNR and CDR2 FQNEAQ (reference sequence). CDR3 length: 14 residues.

The gene calls are TRBV2 and TRBJ2-7; 11 bases agree with TRBD2. The germline V gene encodes CDR1 SNHLY and CDR2 FYNNEI. V shed 5 bases and J 4 bases; nucleotides not matched to a gene: 7. This CDR3 spans 15 amino acids. CDR3 region: CASSRGLAENYEQYF. The CDR3 DNA is TGTGCCAGCAGTAGGGGACTAGCGGAAAATTACGAGCAGTACTTC. Variable domain in full (rest from reference TRBV2 and TRBJ2-7): EPEVTQTPSHQVTQMGQEVILRCVPISNHLYFYWYRQILGQKVEFLVSFYNNEISEKSEIFDDQFSVERPDGSNFTLKIRSTKLEDSAMYFCASSRGLAENYEQYFGPGTRLTVT.

The chain employs TRBV30 and TRBJ1-3; TRBD1 might be the D (5 bases). The length of the CDR3 is 16 residues. Germline CDR1 GTSNPN, CDR2 SVGIG (reference sequence). V lost 3 bases and J 0 bases, leaving 15 bases between the germline ends. The CDR3 DNA is TGTGCCTGGAGCACTGGGGCCCAGCTCTCTGGAAACACCATATATTTT. Residues: CAWSTGAQLSGNTIYF.

The V gene is TRBV28, the J gene TRBJ1-6; D is unclear. CDR3 length: 15 amino acids. Trimming removed 6 bases from V and 7 bases from J, with 16 bases in between. The germline V gene has CDR1 MDHEN and CDR2 SYDVKM. CDR3 in amino acids: CASSRIEALNSPLHF. The CDR3 region has the DNA TGTGCCAGCAGCCGCATAGAAGCATTAAATTCACCCCTCCACTTT. Complete variable domain (other parts from reference TRBV28 and TRBJ1-6): DVKVTQSSRYLVKRTGEKVFLECVQDMDHENMFWYRQDPGLGLRLIYFSYDVKMKEKGDIPEGYSVSREKKERFSLILESASTNQTSMYLCASSRIEALNSPLHFGNGTRLTVT.

This clone has just a few counts. The chain recombines TRBV5-5 with TRBJ2-7, with a tentative D call TRBD1 (6 bases). This CDR3 is 15 amino acids long. Germline CDR1 is SGHKS and CDR2 is YYEKEE (reference sequence). V lost 3 bases and J 0 bases, leaving 13 bases between the germline ends. The CDR3 DNA reads as TGTGCCAGCAGCTCACCCAAGACAGGCTCCTACGAGCAGTACTTC. Translation gives CASSSPKTGSYEQYF.

J is TRBJ1-4 and V is TRBV9; TRBD1 might be the D (6 bases). V lost 2 bases, J lost 4 bases, and 12 bases lay in between. This CDR3 contains 15 residues. CDR1 is SGDLS and CDR2 is YYNGEE in the germline V gene. The DNA of the CDR3 is TGTGCCAGCAGCGTTGAGGGACACAATAATGAAAAACTGTTTTTT. It yields the protein CASSVEGHNNEKLFF.

This clone was seen only a few times. The V gene is TRBV7-8, the J gene TRBJ1-4; a possible D gene is TRBD1 (6 bases). The ends were cut back, 5 bases at V and 3 bases at J, with 16 bases in the middle. The CDR3 loop spans 16 amino acids. Looked up from germline, CDR1 is SGHVS and CDR2 is FQNEAQ. CDR3 protein: CASSPGTPWANEKLFF. The CDR3 DNA follows: TGTGCCAGCAGCCCAGGGACACCCTGGGCTAATGAAAAACTGTTTTTT.

The chain joins TRBV19 to TRBJ2-3; 9 bases map to TRBD2. CDR1 is LNHDA, CDR2 SQIVND, per germline (reference sequence). V was pared by 5 bases and J by 0 bases, with 3 bases of the junction left unmatched. The CDR3 is 15 amino acids. CDR3 DNA sequence: TGTGCCAGTAGTCGACTAGCGGACAGCACAGATACGCAGTATTTT. Translating it yields CASSRLADSTDTQYF.

This chain links TRBV6-5 with TRBJ2-5; 13 bases align to TRBD2. The CDR3 covers 15 residues. V gave up 6 bases and J gave up 5 bases; unmatched junction bases: 6. Germline V gene data show CDR1 as MNHEY and CDR2 as SVGAGI. CDR3 nucleotide sequence: TGTGCCAGCAGCCTTACTAGCGGGAGGGAGGAGACCCAGTACTTC. Protein product: CASSLTSGREETQYF.

The chain carries TRBV7-9 and TRBJ1-2, with D hard to call. The CDR3 runs to 15 residues. The V end lost 1 base, the J end lost 4 bases, and 13 bases lay between the germline ends. Per germline, CDR1 SEHNR and CDR2 FQNEAQ (reference sequence). CDR3 bases: TGTGCCAGCAGCTTAGTTCGTTTGGCAGGCTATGGCTACACCTTC. Protein product: CASSLVRLAGYGYTF.

This clone appeared once. The CDR3 DNA reads TGTGCCAGCAAGAGTTCGTTCGGCTCCTACAATGAGCAGTTCTTC. Protein product: CASKSSFGSYNEQFF. The chain combines TRBV6-5 with TRBJ2-1, with no clear D. Germline lookup yields CDR1 MNHEY and CDR2 SVGAGI. This CDR3 is 15 amino acids long. The ends were cut back, 7 bases at V and 0 bases at J, with 13 bases in the middle.

This clone came up once. This chain uses TRBV6-5 with TRBJ2-7, with no clear D. This CDR3 contains 12 residues. From germline, CDR1 is MNHEY and CDR2 SVGAGI. V dropped 6 bases and J dropped 6 bases, with 12 bases sitting between them. DNA of the CDR3: TGTGCCAGCAGAAATCCCAAGAGCGAGCAGTACTTC. Protein product: CASRNPKSEQYF.

The chain uses TRBV30 and TRBJ2-7; 9 bases fit TRBD1. The CDR3 runs to 14 residues. Per the germline V gene, CDR1 is GTSNPN and CDR2 is SVGIG (reference sequence). The V gene end was trimmed by 7 bases and the J gene end by 7 bases; junction bases not matched to a gene: 14. The CDR3 protein is CALTTGTGQEEQYF. The CDR3 nucleotides are TGTGCCTTGACGACCGGGACAGGGCAGGAAGAGCAGTACTTC.

The chain uses TRBV6-4 and TRBJ1-6; D might be TRBD1 (5 bases). This CDR3 contains 14 residues. In germline, CDR1 is MRHNA, CDR2 SNTAGT. The V end lost 5 bases, the J end lost 8 bases, and 13 bases lay between the germline ends. The CDR3 spells CASSRTFRDSPLHF. The DNA for the CDR3 is TGTGCCAGCAGTCGGACATTCCGGGATTCACCCCTCCACTTT.

This chain uses TRBV5-5 with TRBJ2-5; D unresolved. This CDR3 comprises 12 residues. The germline V gene has CDR1 SGHKS and CDR2 YYEKEE (reference sequence). Trimming left V 2 bases short and J 1 base short, with 3 bases between. CDR3 residues: CASSLAQETQYF. In DNA, the CDR3 is TGTGCCAGCAGCTTAGCCCAAGAGACCCAGTACTTC.

This clone has just one count. The gene calls are TRBV7-2 and TRBJ1-6; D is undetermined. The V gene's germline CDR1 is SGHTA and CDR2 FQGNSA. The CDR3 covers 13 residues. The ends were cut back, 5 bases at V and 7 bases at J, with 9 bases in the middle. The chain's CDR3 is CASSPDRNSPLHF. CDR3 DNA: TGTGCCAGCAGCCCCGATAGAAATTCACCCCTCCACTTT.

The rearrangement uses TRBV2 and TRBJ2-7; 11 nucleotides align to TRBD1. With 4 bases clipped from V and 7 bases from J, the junction kept 6 bases outside the gene matches. CDR3 size: 14 residues. Germline loops: CDR1 SNHLY, CDR2 FYNNEI. CDR3 loop: CASSAGTGGEEQYF. CDR3 bases: TGTGCCAGCAGTGCCGGGACAGGGGGAGAGGAGCAGTACTTC.

The chain employs TRBV7-2 and TRBJ2-7, with TRBD2 matching 7 bases. The trim removed 0 bases at V and 5 bases at J, leaving 19 bases unmatched. Germline V gene lookup returns CDR1 SGHTA and CDR2 FQGNSA. The CDR3 extends over 19 amino acids. The CDR3 loop reads CASSLAVVSGPDSRDEQYF. CDR3 in DNA: TGTGCCAGCAGCTTAGCTGTCGTTAGCGGGCCCGATTCTAGGGACGAGCAGTACTTC.

This chain uses TRBV9 with TRBJ1-1; no clear D gene. The CDR3 spans 15 residues. CDR1 SGDLS and CDR2 YYNGEE come from the germline V gene. V shed 0 bases and J shed 4 bases, with 13 bases lying between them. The DNA for the CDR3 is TGTGCCAGCAGCGTAGATAGTGCGGTATCCACTGAAGCTTTCTTT. Translated: CASSVDSAVSTEAFF.

This sequence joins TRBV4-1 and TRBJ1-1; no clear D gene. The V end lost 6 bases, the J end lost 1 base, and 15 bases lay between the germline ends. The V gene's germline CDR1 is MGHRA and CDR2 YSYEKL. This CDR3 has 15 amino acids. The CDR3 DNA reads TGCGCCAGCAGTTACCCGGGGAGAACGAACACTGAAGCTTTCTTT. Residues: CASSYPGRTNTEAFF.

The V and J genes are TRBV18 and TRBJ2-3, with D maybe TRBD1 (5 bases). V lost 3 bases, J lost 6 bases, and 16 bases lay in between. Germline V lookup: CDR1 KGHSH, CDR2 LQKENI. This CDR3 spans 15 amino acids. CDR3 region: CASSPEGQGRDTQYF. CDR3 nucleotide sequence: TGTGCCAGCTCACCCGAAGGGCAGGGCCGCGATACGCAGTATTTT.